The rows below give T cell receptor beta chains drawn from one sample of a study of blood T cell repertoires in COVID-19. Sequencing used immunoSEQ multiplex PCR; TCRdb keeps in-frame clones, though not all of them. The table has under 450,000 clones, 81% seen once. The sequenced sample consisted of peripheral blood. The receptor source for this set is a human donor with acute or convalescent COVID-19. The donor label of this sample is uncertain. Both conserved end residues are part of each CDR3.

TRBV29-1	TRBJ1-2	CSVAEGTYGYTF
TRBV5-4	TRBJ1-6	CASSLAGIRGSPLHF
TRBV15	TRBJ2-1	CATSLDRDGDEQFF
TRBV28	TRBJ2-3	CASSSLGGADTQYF
TRBV18	TRBJ1-2	CASFPTGGYGYTF
TRBV28	TRBJ2-5	CASSLFSGQETQYF
TRBV28	TRBJ2-7	CASRPGHSSYEQYF
TRBV20-1	TRBJ2-2	CSASRQGRTGELFF
TRBV4-2	TRBJ1-2	CASSQGAEINYGYTF
TRBV5-1	TRBJ1-1	CASSLTQGTGTEAFF
TRBV10-2	TRBJ2-7	CASQEYRDRTYEQYF
TRBV28	TRBJ2-1	CASSGTGAFNEQFF
TRBV5-1	TRBJ2-1	CASSPPWDGGFNEQFF
TRBV5-1	TRBJ1-4	CASSSGRTGKISNEKLFF
TRBV5-6	TRBJ2-1	CASSLLASYNEQFF
TRBV30	TRBJ1-1	CAWSPGQLPYTEAFF
TRBV6-1	TRBJ1-5	CASSDAGTGGNQPQHF
TRBV6-5	TRBJ1-3	CASSRGWGGGNTIYF
TRBV28	TRBJ2-6	CASSLPPGQGAGANVLTF
TRBV7-8	TRBJ2-5	CASSYLPPKSYPQETQYF
TRBV4-1	TRBJ2-2	CASSRGGANTGELFF
TRBV30	TRBJ2-1	CAWLAGGVSYNEQFF
TRBV7-6	TRBJ1-4	CASSLAEGTGREKLFF
TRBV3-1/TRBV3-2	TRBJ1-2	CASSQESGVSIDGYTF
TRBV27	TRBJ1-1	CASSLHMDRANTEAFF
TRBV14	TRBJ2-5	CASSPGRRLDPRRWTQYF
TRBV5-1	TRBJ2-7	CASSSSATMPSWEQYF
TRBV20-1	TRBJ1-1	CSASRGTGNTEAFF
TRBV24-1	TRBJ1-1	CATSDLAGEAFF
TRBV29-1	TRBJ2-1	CSVVVGIPSYNEQFF
TRBV7-8	TRBJ1-5	CASSLALGRGNHQPQHF
TRBV12-3/TRBV12-4	TRBJ1-2	CASSLGLAGYTF
TRBV6-5	TRBJ2-5	CASSYTQGTQETQYF
TRBV27	TRBJ2-1	CASSSGLAGDNEQFF
TRBV2	TRBJ2-1	CASSNIYEQFF
TRBV19	TRBJ1-1	CASSAYGNLDTEAFF